Sequencing of this T cell receptor beta chain was carried out in a study of blood T cell repertoires in COVID-19. For the study at large: The origin of the acute and convalescent COVID-19 samples was the United States, Italy and Spain. T cells, B-cell-depleted T cells, or PBMCs provided the cDNA or gDNA that served as material.

The CDR3 totals 14 residues. Germline CDR1 and CDR2: SGHDT and YYEEEE. Germline trimming cut 2 bases from V and 5 bases from J; bases unmatched to any gene: 4. In the original processing: Reference gene primer amplification in the assay estimated nucleated cell counts. Generated by immunoSEQ multiplex PCR, the TCRdb table keeps only in-frame clones and is missing some. That table furnishes V, J and clone size, whereas the DNA furnished D and trimming. The repertoire holds over 250,000 clones, less than 90% seen once, with about 14% in the top ten. This receptor was taken from a human donor in a cohort sampled during active COVID-19. This sequence joins TRBV5-6 and TRBJ2-5; 9 bases are shared with TRBD2. Sequenced: peripheral blood. The CDR3 sequence: CASSFAGGRETQYF. DNA for the CDR3: TGTGCCAGCAGCTTTGCGGGAGGGCGGGAGACCCAGTACTTC.